This entry features one T cell receptor (beta chain) sequence. Its target is unknown. Other DNA sequences in this sample translate to the same CDR3. The data originate from a study of shared clonotypes between healthy human individuals. Study-wide points: Between several donors, naive CD4 clonotypes were shared at a level of around 4.9%.

CDR1 and CDR2 (germline): MNHEY, SMNVEV (reference sequence). The CDR3 runs to 13 residues. Trimming took 11 bases from V and 4 from J, leaving 15 bases between them. CD45RO-negative CD8 cells positively selected for CCR7 made up the naive population, which excluded terminally differentiated effector memory CD45RA+ cells. The table came from immunoSEQ multiplex PCR; TCRdb's copy has only in-frame clones and leaves some out. The data hold 600,000 or so clones, with roughly 98% observed a single time. Sequenced: naive CD8+ T cells sorted from blood. This rearrangement joins TRBV27 to TRBJ1-5; tentative D call: TRBD1 (5 bases). The sequence derives from a man younger than 40 in good health. The CDR3 sequence is CASSRGGNQPQHF. CDR3 coding DNA: TGTGCCTCATCAAGGGGTGGAAATCAGCCCCAGCATTTT.